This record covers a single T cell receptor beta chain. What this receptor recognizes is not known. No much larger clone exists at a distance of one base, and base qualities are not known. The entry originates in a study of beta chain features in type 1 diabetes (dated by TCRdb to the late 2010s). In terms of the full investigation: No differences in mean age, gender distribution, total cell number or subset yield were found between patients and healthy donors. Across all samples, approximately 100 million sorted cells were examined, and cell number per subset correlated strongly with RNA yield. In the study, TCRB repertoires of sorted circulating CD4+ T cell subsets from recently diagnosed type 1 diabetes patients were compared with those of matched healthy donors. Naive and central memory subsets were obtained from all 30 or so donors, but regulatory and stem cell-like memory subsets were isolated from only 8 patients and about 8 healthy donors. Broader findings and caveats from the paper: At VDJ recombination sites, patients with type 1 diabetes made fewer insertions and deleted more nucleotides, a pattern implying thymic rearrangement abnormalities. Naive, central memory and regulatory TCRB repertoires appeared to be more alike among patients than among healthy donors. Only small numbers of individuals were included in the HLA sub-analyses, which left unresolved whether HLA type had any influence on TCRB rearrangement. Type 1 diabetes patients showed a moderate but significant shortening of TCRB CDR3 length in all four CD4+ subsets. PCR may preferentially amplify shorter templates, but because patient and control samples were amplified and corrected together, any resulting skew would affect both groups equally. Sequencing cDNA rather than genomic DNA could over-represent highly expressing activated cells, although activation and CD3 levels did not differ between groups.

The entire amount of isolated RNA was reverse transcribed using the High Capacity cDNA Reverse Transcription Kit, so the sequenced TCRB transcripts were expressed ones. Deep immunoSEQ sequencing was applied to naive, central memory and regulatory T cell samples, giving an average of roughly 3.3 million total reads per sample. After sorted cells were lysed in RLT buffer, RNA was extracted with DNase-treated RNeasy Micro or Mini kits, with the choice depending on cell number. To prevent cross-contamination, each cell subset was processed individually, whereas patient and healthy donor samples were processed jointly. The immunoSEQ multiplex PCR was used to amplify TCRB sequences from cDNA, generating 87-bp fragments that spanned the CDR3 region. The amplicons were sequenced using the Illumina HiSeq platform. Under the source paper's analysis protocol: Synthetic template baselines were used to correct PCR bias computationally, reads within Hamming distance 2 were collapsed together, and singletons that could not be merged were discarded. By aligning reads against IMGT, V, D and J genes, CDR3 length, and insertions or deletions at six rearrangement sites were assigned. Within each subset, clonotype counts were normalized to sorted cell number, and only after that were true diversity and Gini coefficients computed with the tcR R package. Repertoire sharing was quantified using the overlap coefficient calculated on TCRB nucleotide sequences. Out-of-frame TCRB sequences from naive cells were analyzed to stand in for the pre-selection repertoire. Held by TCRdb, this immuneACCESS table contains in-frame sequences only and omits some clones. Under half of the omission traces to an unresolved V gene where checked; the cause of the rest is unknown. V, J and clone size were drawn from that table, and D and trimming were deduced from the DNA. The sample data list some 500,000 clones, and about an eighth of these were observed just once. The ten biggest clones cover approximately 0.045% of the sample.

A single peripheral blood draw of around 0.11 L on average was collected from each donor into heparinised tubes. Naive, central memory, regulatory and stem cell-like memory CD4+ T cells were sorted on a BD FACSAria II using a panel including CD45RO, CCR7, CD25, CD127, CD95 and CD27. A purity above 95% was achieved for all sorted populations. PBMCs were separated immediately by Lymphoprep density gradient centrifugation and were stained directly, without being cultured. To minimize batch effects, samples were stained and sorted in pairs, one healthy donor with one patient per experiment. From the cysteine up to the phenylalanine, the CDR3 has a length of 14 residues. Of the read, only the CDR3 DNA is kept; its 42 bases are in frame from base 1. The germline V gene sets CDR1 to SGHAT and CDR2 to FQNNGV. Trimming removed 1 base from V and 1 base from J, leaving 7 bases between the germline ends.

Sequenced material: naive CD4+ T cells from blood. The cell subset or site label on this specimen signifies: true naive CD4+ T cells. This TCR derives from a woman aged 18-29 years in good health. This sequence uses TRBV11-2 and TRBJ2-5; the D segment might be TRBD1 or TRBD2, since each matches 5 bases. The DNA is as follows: TGTGCCAGCAGCTTAGTGAGGGGCCAAGAGACCCAGTACTTC. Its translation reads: CASSLVRGQETQYF.